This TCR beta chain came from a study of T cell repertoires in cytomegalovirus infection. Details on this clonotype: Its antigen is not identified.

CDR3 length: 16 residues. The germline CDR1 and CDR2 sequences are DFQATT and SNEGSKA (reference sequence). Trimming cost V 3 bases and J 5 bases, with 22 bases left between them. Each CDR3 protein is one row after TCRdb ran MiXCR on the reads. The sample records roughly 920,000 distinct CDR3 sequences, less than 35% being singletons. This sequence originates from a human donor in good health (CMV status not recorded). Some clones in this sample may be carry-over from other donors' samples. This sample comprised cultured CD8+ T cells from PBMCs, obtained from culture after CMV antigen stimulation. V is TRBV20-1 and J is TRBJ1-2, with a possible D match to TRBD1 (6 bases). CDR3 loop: CSARERGVKLQYGYTF. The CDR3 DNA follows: TGCAGTGCTAGGGAAAGGGGGGTCAAGCTCCAGTATGGCTACACCTTC.